Sequencing of this T cell receptor (beta chain) was carried out in a study of Tregs in tolerant kidney transplant recipients. The method was immunoSEQ multiplex PCR; TCRdb's version includes in-frame clones alone and lacks a portion of them. The repertoire holds around 120,000 clones, with roughly 93% as singletons. This clone was recorded only once. Germline CDR1 reads MNHEY; CDR2 reads SMNVEV (reference sequence). This CDR3 region has 14 residues. Trimming took 0 bases from V and 5 from J, leaving 9 bases between them. What was sequenced was CD4+ T cells from blood. V gene TRBV27 combines with J gene TRBJ2-3; D is uncertain. This sequence was found in a human donor in good health. DNA of the CDR3: TGTGCCAGCAGTTTATCGATAGTTCTAGATACGCAGTATTTT. Protein: CASSLSIVLDTQYF.